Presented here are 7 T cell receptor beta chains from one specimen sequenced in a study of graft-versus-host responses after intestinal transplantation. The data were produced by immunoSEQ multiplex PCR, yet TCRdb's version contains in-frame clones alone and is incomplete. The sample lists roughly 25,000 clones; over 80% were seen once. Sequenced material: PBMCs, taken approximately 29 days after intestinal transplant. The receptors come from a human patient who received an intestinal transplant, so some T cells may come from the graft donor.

The CDR3 nucleotides are TGTGCCAGTAGTCCCATCTTTAGCAATCAGCCCCAGCATTTT. Protein product: CASSPIFSNQPQHF. The chain joins TRBV19 to TRBJ1-5; D not resolved. The CDR3 spans 14 residues. The germline V gene encodes CDR1 LNHDA and CDR2 SQIVND (reference sequence). V shed 5 bases and J shed 0 bases, with 8 bases lying between them.

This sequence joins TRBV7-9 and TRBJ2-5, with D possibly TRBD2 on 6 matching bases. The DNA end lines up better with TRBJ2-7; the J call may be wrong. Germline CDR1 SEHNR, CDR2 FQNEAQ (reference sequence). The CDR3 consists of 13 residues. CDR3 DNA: TGTGCCAGCAGCTTAGGTTGGGGGGACGAGCAGTACTTC. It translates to CASSLGWGDEQYF.

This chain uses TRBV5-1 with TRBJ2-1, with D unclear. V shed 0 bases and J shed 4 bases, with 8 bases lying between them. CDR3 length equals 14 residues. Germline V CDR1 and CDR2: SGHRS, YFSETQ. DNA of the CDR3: TGCGCCAGCAGCTTGGACAGCCCTTACAATGAGCAGTTCTTC. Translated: CASSLDSPYNEQFF.

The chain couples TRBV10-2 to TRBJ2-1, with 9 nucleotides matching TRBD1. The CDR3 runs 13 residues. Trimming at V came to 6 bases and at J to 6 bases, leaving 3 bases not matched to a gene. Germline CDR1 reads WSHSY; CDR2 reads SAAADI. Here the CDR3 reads CASRGQGTNEQFF. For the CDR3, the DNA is TGCGCCAGCAGGGGACAGGGCACCAATGAGCAGTTCTTC.

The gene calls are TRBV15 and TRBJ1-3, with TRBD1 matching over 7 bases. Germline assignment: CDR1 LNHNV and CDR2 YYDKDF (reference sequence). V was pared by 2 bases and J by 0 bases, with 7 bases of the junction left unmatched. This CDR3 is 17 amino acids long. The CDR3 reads CATSRNDRAPSGNTIYF. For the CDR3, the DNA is TGTGCCACCAGCAGAAACGACAGGGCCCCCTCTGGAAACACCATATATTTT.

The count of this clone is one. CDR3 in amino acids: CATSRDRGVAGSTGELFF. The CDR3, as DNA: TGTGCCACCAGCAGGGACCGTGGGGTAGCGGGATCTACCGGGGAGCTGTTTTTT. The chain combines TRBV15 with TRBJ2-2; 8 bases map to TRBD2. Germline V lookup: CDR1 LNHNV, CDR2 YYDKDF (reference sequence). This CDR3 region has 18 residues. The trim removed 3 bases at V and 5 bases at J, leaving 14 bases unmatched.

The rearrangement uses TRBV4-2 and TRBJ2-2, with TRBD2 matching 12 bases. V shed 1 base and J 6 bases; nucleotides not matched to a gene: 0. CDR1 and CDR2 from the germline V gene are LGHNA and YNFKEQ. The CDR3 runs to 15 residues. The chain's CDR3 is CASSQASGGAGELFF. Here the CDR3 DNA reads TGTGCCAGCAGCCAAGCTAGCGGGGGGGCCGGGGAGCTGTTTTTT.